The 6 T cell receptor beta chains below come from one sample, sequenced in a study of OX40 agonist ivuxolimab in advanced cancers. TCRdb's copy holds only in-frame clones and misses some; the assay was immunoSEQ multiplex PCR. There are about 99,000 clones in the sample; roughly 95% occur only once, and around 2% lies in the top ten. Here the sequenced sample was CD4+ or CD8+ T cells sorted from blood, taken in a trial of the OX40 agonist ivuxolimab. These receptors all come from an adult with an advanced solid tumor such as melanoma, head and neck, liver or kidney cancer.

The chain employs TRBV19 and TRBJ2-1; TRBD2 agrees at 9 bases. J was trimmed by 9 bases and V by 3 bases; bases with no gene match: 9. CDR3 length: 15 amino acids. Germline loops: CDR1 LNHDA, CDR2 SQIVND (reference sequence). In nucleotides, the CDR3 is TGTGCCAGTAGTATTGGGGTAGCGGGAGAGACTGAGCAGTTCTTC. Protein sequence: CASSIGVAGETEQFF.

The rearrangement links TRBV19 to TRBJ2-7; TRBD2 matches at 7 bases. V shed 3 bases, J shed 3 bases, and the junction held 5 bases outside the gene matches. The CDR3 runs 14 residues. Per the germline V gene, CDR1 is LNHDA and CDR2 is SQIVND (reference sequence). The CDR3 DNA sequence: TGTGCCAGTAGTATTTCTAGCGGCCGCTACGAGCAGTACTTC. Translated, it gives CASSISSGRYEQYF. Full variable domain (missing parts from reference TRBV19 and TRBJ2-7): DGGITQSPKYLFRKEGQNVTLSCEQNLNHDAMYWYRQDPGQGLRLIYYSQIVNDFQKGDIAEGYSVSREKKESFPLTVTSAQKNPTAFYLCASSISSGRYEQYFGPGTRLTVT.

This chain links TRBV7-9 with TRBJ2-7, with D possibly matching TRBD1 (5 bases). The V gene lost 2 bases and the J gene lost 3 bases, with 14 bases spanning the gap. The CDR3 is 15 amino acids. CDR1 SEHNR and CDR2 FQNEAQ come from the germline V gene (reference sequence). CDR3 coding DNA: TGTGCCAGCAGCTTAATCCCGCTACAGGTCTACGAGCAGTACTTC. It yields the protein CASSLIPLQVYEQYF.

The chain recombines TRBV28 with TRBJ2-2; D is unresolved. Germline V CDR1 and CDR2: MDHEN, SYDVKM. The V end lost 5 bases, the J end lost 5 bases, and 15 bases lay between the germline ends. The CDR3 sequence is 15 residues long. The CDR3 bases are TGTGCCAGCAGTCTTCGAGGTTGGCGGACCGGGGAGCTGTTTTTT. Translating it yields CASSLRGWRTGELFF.

The rearrangement joins TRBV28 to TRBJ2-3, with 8 nucleotides matching TRBD2. V gave up 2 bases and J gave up 7 bases; unmatched junction bases: 11. The CDR3 is 16 residues long. In germline, CDR1 is MDHEN, CDR2 SYDVKM. As DNA, the CDR3 is TGTGCCAGCAGTTTACCCTGGACTAGCCTTTTCAATACGCAGTATTTT. Protein product: CASSLPWTSLFNTQYF. Based on the CDR3 plus reference TRBV28 and TRBJ2-3, the full variable domain is DVKVTQSSRYLVKRTGEKVFLECVQDMDHENMFWYRQDPGLGLRLIYFSYDVKMKEKGDIPEGYSVSREKKERFSLILESASTNQTSMYLCASSLPWTSLFNTQYFGPGTRLTVL.

The rearrangement uses TRBV7-9 and TRBJ2-7; D unresolved. CDR1 and CDR2 (germline): SEHNR, FQNEAQ (reference sequence). This CDR3 has 13 amino acids. V lost 1 base and J 6 bases, leaving 10 bases between the germline ends. The CDR3 is CASSLGPTIEQYF. DNA for the CDR3: TGTGCCAGCAGCTTAGGACCTACTATCGAGCAGTACTTC.